These 28 T cell receptor beta chains originate from one sample sequenced in a study of T cells expressing NK-cell markers. After re-calling the 5' RACE reads, TCRdb lists one entry per CDR3 protein, DNA absent. The sample holds 300,000 to 500,000 distinct CDR3 sequences. The sequenced material came from blood T cells: a sorted CD56 or NKG2C T cell subset, CD4+ or CD8+ T cells, or bulk PBMC T cells (not recorded which). These receptors came from a woman in her fifties or sixties in good health.

The genes are TRBV24-1 and TRBJ2-1; checking the TCRdb D call of TRBD2 is not possible without DNA. The germline gives CDR1 KGHDR, CDR2 SFDVKD. This CDR3 spans 15 amino acids. The CDR3 reads CATSGSTALYNEQFF.

The chain has TRBV11-2 and TRBJ1-4. The CDR3 length is 14 residues. The germline V gene encodes CDR1 SGHAT and CDR2 FQNNGV. CDR3 sequence reads: CASSLGRKNEKLFF.

This chain links TRBV7-8 with TRBJ1-2; with no DNA, the TCRdb D assignment of TRBD1 cannot be verified. Germline V CDR1 and CDR2: SGHVS, FQNEAQ. The CDR3 covers 14 residues. The CDR3 protein is CASSLDGTGGGYTF. The whole variable domain, remainder taken from reference TRBV7-8 and TRBJ1-2, is GAGVSQSPRYKVAKRGQDVALRCDPISGHVSLFWYQQALGQGPEFLTYFQNEAQLDKSGLPSDRFFAERPEGSVSTLKIQRTQQEDSAVYLCASSLDGTGGGYTFGSGTRLTVV.

V and J are TRBV5-1 and TRBJ2-3. The CDR3 is 16 residues long. CDR1 is SGHRS and CDR2 is YFSETQ in the germline V gene. CDR3 residues: CASSLVSPPATDTQYF. Using reference TRBV5-1 and TRBJ2-3 for the parts outside the CDR3, the full variable domain is KAGVTQTPRYLIKTRGQQVTLSCSPISGHRSVSWYQQTPGQGLQFLFEYFSETQRNKGNFPGRFSGRQFSNSRSEMNVSTLELGDSALYLCASSLVSPPATDTQYFGPGTRLTVL.

The chain couples TRBV9 to TRBJ1-4. Germline CDR1 is SGDLS and CDR2 is YYNGEE. The CDR3 is made up of 15 amino acids. CDR3 sequence reads: CASTWIDDTQGKLFF.

The chain links TRBV3-1 to TRBJ1-1; TCRdb selects TRBD1, and the lack of DNA leaves this call unchecked. Germline V CDR1 and CDR2: LGHDT, YNNKEL (reference sequence). This CDR3 has 14 amino acids. The chain's CDR3 is CASSQRGQGTEAFF. Supplemented by reference TRBV3-1 and TRBJ1-1, the full variable domain reads DTAVSQTPKYLVTQMGNDKSIKCEQNLGHDTMYWYKQDSKKFLKIMFSYNNKELIINETVPNRFSPKSPDKAHLNLHINSLELGDSAVYFCASSQRGQGTEAFFGQGTRLTVV.

The J gene is TRBJ2-1, the V gene TRBV5-1; TCRdb calls TRBD2, which cannot be checked without DNA. CDR1 is SGHRS, CDR2 YFSETQ, per germline. The CDR3 runs 16 residues. The CDR3 loop is CASSLTSGSQGNEQFF.

The V and J genes are TRBV27 and TRBJ2-2; TCRdb designates TRBD2, a call that cannot be tested without DNA. The CDR3 runs to 14 residues. CDR1 is MNHEY and CDR2 is SMNVEV in the germline V gene (reference sequence). The chain's CDR3 is CATSWRLRSGELFF.

V usage is TRBV24-1 and J usage is TRBJ1-5. Germline V gene lookup returns CDR1 KGHDR and CDR2 SFDVKD. This CDR3 is 15 amino acids long. The CDR3 spells CATSSGSFSNQPQHF.

The J gene is TRBJ1-2, the V gene TRBV2. The germline V gene has CDR1 SNHLY and CDR2 FYNNEI. This CDR3 has 13 residues. CDR3 loop: CASSGGRVGGYTF.

This chain links TRBV5-6 with TRBJ2-5; the D call of TRBD2 rests on TCRdb alone, since no DNA is present to check it. Germline-derived CDR1 and CDR2 are SGHDT and YYEEEE. This CDR3 has 15 amino acids. CDR3 amino acids: CASSWDSPGRETQYF.

The chain joins TRBV19 to TRBJ2-2; the TCRdb D gene call, TRBD1, has no DNA to confirm it. Germline V gene lookup returns CDR1 LNHDA and CDR2 SQIVND (reference sequence). The length of the CDR3 is 17 residues. The CDR3: CASSTRQGGVNTGELFF.

This rearrangement joins TRBV11-3 to TRBJ2-1; the D gene TCRdb calls, TRBD2, cannot be checked with no DNA. The CDR3 has 13 amino acids. Germline values: CDR1 SGHNT, CDR2 YENEEA. CDR3: CASSFPGRDEQFF.

The rearrangement links TRBV12-3 or TRBV12-4 to TRBJ1-1; the TCRdb D gene call, TRBD1, has no DNA to confirm it. The CDR3 is made up of 16 amino acids. CDR3 residues: CASDAQRGPRGTEAFF.

The chain links TRBV16 to TRBJ2-3. Germline V gene sequence: CDR1 KGHSY, CDR2 FQNENV. The CDR3 loop spans 13 amino acids. CDR3 amino acids: CASSQAYGDTQYF.

J is TRBJ1-5 and V is TRBV19; TCRdb designates TRBD1, a call that cannot be tested without DNA. The CDR3 sequence is 15 residues long. The germline V gene encodes CDR1 LNHDA and CDR2 SQIVND (reference sequence). The CDR3 here is CASRTGATSNQPQHF. Together with reference TRBV19 and TRBJ1-5, the CDR3 gives the full variable domain: DGGITQSPKYLFRKEGQNVTLSCEQNLNHDAMYWYRQDPGQGLRLIYYSQIVNDFQKGDIAEGYSVSREKKESFPLTVTSAQKNPTAFYLCASRTGATSNQPQHFGDGTRLSIL.

This chain links TRBV3-1 with TRBJ1-2. The CDR3 sequence is 14 residues long. Germline assignment: CDR1 LGHDT and CDR2 YNNKEL (reference sequence). The CDR3 loop reads CASSPGLTNYGYTF.

This sequence joins TRBV30 and TRBJ2-3; the D call of TRBD2 rests on TCRdb alone, since no DNA is present to check it. The germline V gene has CDR1 GTSNPN and CDR2 SVGIG (reference sequence). This CDR3 contains 14 residues. The CDR3 sequence: CAHDGLGKTDTQYF.

The rearrangement joins TRBV27 to TRBJ1-5; checking the TCRdb D call of TRBD1 is not possible without DNA. The CDR3 is made up of 14 amino acids. Germline-derived CDR1 and CDR2 are MNHEY and SMNVEV (reference sequence). The CDR3 loop reads CASSLTGVGQPQHF.

The rearrangement joins TRBV24-1 to TRBJ2-1; no DNA is available, so the TRBD2 call from TCRdb remains unchecked. This CDR3 has 15 amino acids. In germline, CDR1 is KGHDR, CDR2 SFDVKD. The CDR3 here is CASRSGRALSTEQFF.

This chain joins TRBV5-1 and TRBJ2-1; TCRdb selects TRBD2, and the lack of DNA leaves this call unchecked. Germline CDR1 and CDR2: SGHRS and YFSETQ. CDR3 length: 16 residues. The CDR3 spells CASSSNPSGSDNEQFF.

The chain has TRBV6-6 and TRBJ1-1. Germline values: CDR1 MNHNY, CDR2 SVGAGI (reference sequence). CDR3 length: 15 residues. CDR3 region: CASSYSGVGNTEAFF.

J is TRBJ2-3 and V is TRBV10-3; lacking DNA, the TRBD2 call made by TCRdb goes unchecked. Germline CDR1 and CDR2: ENHRY and SYGVKD. CDR3 length: 14 residues. Here the CDR3 reads CAISELAGDDTQYF.

V and J are TRBV4-1 and TRBJ2-3. The CDR3 sequence is 11 residues long. Looked up from germline, CDR1 is MGHRA and CDR2 is YSYEKL. CDR3 residues: CASSQDGTQYF.

The rearrangement joins TRBV5-1 to TRBJ2-2; TCRdb picks TRBD2, but there is no DNA to check that call. Germline V gene sequence: CDR1 SGHRS, CDR2 YFSETQ. This CDR3 has 16 amino acids. CDR3 region: CASSRESSMNTGELFF.

The chain couples TRBV25-1 to TRBJ1-1; TCRdb returns TRBD1, unconfirmable since there is no DNA. Germline V gives CDR1 MGHDK, CDR2 SYGVNS. This CDR3 is built from 14 residues. This CDR3 reads CASMATQGYTEAFF.

The chain carries TRBV20-1 and TRBJ2-3; absent DNA, TCRdb's TRBD2 call cannot be checked. The CDR3 is 15 amino acids. Germline lookup yields CDR1 DFQATT and CDR2 SNEGSKA (reference sequence). The chain's CDR3 is CSARVASGVTDTQYF.

The chain is built from TRBV7-9 and TRBJ2-3; the D call of TRBD2 rests on TCRdb alone, since no DNA is present to check it. There are 14 residues in the CDR3. Germline assignment: CDR1 SEHNR and CDR2 FQNEAQ (reference sequence). The CDR3 region is CASSLSGRADTQYF.